This T cell receptor (beta chain) was captured in a study of Ad26.COV2.S vaccination and SARS-CoV-2 variants. Study as a whole: Ad26.COV2.S, an intramuscular injection, was given once or twice 56 days apart.

Study outcomes and limitations: Post-vaccination breadth of spike-specific CD8+ and CD4+ T cell responses was reportedly substantial.

Some clones are missing from TCRdb's copy, which holds only in-frame ones; the method was immunoSEQ multiplex PCR. The sample shows about 680,000 clones, more than 70% of them seen only once. Noted treatment: some 19 received Ad26.COV2.S at low or high dose, single or two shots; 5 received placebo; per-sample allocation not given. Day 63 following the first vaccine or placebo injection was when the samples were taken. The length of the CDR3 is 14 residues. J lost 6 bases, V lost 1 base, and 3 bases had no gene match. Germline V gene data show CDR1 as SGHAT and CDR2 as FQNNGV. The count of this clone is one. Its antigen remains unidentified.

The source is a person aged 18 to 65 who received the Ad26.COV2.S COVID-19 vaccine or a placebo. The V gene is TRBV11-2, the J gene TRBJ1-2, with 9 bases identical to TRBD1. The sample here was peripheral blood, taken in a trial of Ad26.COV2.S vaccine versus placebo. For the CDR3, the DNA is TGTGCCAGCAGCTTAGTAACAGGGGGCAATGGCTACACCTTC. Its translation: CASSLVTGGNGYTF.